The sequence of this TCR beta chain was determined in a study of T cell changes during pregnancy in multiple sclerosis. There are 18 residues in the CDR3. The germline V gene has CDR1 SGDLS and CDR2 YYNGEE. Germline trimming cut 4 bases from V and 2 bases from J; bases unmatched to any gene: 12. TCRdb keeps only in-frame clones here, not all; method: immunoSEQ multiplex PCR. The sample holds about 36,000 clones; roughly 91% are singletons and the top ten take approximately 0.5%. The rearrangement joins TRBV9 to TRBJ2-6; 7 bases fit TRBD1. The sequence was obtained from a female donor with multiple sclerosis, enrolled in a pregnancy study. The sequencing here drew on CD4+ T cells from peripheral blood mononuclear cells, taken in the first trimester of pregnancy. CDR3 coding DNA: TGTGCCAGCAGCTCCTACCTCGGACAGGCCCCTGGGGCCAACGTCCTGACTTTC. Translating gives CASSSYLGQAPGANVLTF.